Below, 4 T cell receptor beta chains from the same sample are listed, as sequenced in a study of shared clonotypes between healthy human individuals. Only in-frame clones appear in the TCRdb table, and some are missing; sequencing was by immunoSEQ multiplex PCR. The sample lists about 2 million clones; about 94% were seen once. Naive CD8 cells, CD45RO-negative and positively selected for CCR7, excluded terminally differentiated effector memory CD45RA+ cells. Source material: naive CD8+ T cells sorted from blood. These receptors came from a man younger than 35 in good health.

This chain uses TRBV30 with TRBJ2-5, with 11 bases identical to TRBD2. CDR1 and CDR2 from the germline V gene are GTSNPN and SVGIG (reference sequence). The V and J ends lost 2 bases and 5 bases, in that order; junction bases with no gene match: 16. The CDR3 covers 18 residues. In nucleotides, the CDR3 is TGTGCCTGGAGTTACGGACTAGCGGGTTTCTCCCAGGGGGAGACCCAGTACTTC. Translating it yields CAWSYGLAGFSQGETQYF.

This clone was seen once. The chain carries TRBV28 and TRBJ1-6, with D unresolved. The CDR3 has 12 residues. Germline CDR1 reads MDHEN; CDR2 reads SYDVKM. V lost 7 bases and J 8 bases, leaving 9 bases between the germline ends. The CDR3, as DNA: TGTGCCAGCAATTCGGAATATTCACCCCTCCACTTT. Amino acids: CASNSEYSPLHF.

The chain joins TRBV10-3 to TRBJ2-7; 7 bases agree with TRBD1. Unmatched junction bases numbered 13, after V lost 1 base and J lost 4 bases. Germline V gene lookup returns CDR1 ENHRY and CDR2 SYGVKD. This CDR3 is built from 17 residues. The chain's CDR3 is CAISEFGQAKTRYEQYF. CDR3 in DNA: TGTGCCATCAGTGAGTTTGGACAGGCCAAAACGAGATACGAGCAGTACTTC.

This clone was seen only once. The chain couples TRBV4-2 to TRBJ2-5; D is ambiguous. Per the germline V gene, CDR1 is LGHNA and CDR2 is YNFKEQ. The CDR3 has 15 amino acids. The V and J ends lost 0 bases and 1 base respectively, with 9 bases between them. The DNA for the CDR3 is TGTGCCAGCAGCCAAGAAAAGGCGACCCAAGAGACCCAGTACTTC. Amino acid sequence: CASSQEKATQETQYF.